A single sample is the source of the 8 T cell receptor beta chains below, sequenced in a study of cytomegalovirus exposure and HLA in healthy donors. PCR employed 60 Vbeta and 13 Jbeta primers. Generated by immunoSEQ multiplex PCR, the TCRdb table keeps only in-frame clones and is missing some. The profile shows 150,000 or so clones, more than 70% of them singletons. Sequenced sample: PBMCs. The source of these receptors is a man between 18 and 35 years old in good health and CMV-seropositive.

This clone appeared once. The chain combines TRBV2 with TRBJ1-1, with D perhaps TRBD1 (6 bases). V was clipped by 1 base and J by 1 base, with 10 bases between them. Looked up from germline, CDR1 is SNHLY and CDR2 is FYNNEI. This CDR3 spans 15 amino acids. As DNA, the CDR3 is TGTGCCAGCAGTGAAGATGCAGGGGCGAACACTGAAGCTTTCTTT. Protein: CASSEDAGANTEAFF.

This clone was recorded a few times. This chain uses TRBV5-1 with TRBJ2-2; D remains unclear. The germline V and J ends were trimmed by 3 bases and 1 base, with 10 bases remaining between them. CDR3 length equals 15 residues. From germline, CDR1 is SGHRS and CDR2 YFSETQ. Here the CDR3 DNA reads TGCGCCAGCAGCTCCGACTCGTTGAACACCGGGGAGCTGTTTTTT. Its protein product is CASSSDSLNTGELFF.

CDR3 in amino acids: CASNLRGDTTEAFF. The CDR3 DNA is TGTGCCAGTAACCTGAGAGGGGACACTACTGAAGCTTTCTTT. The chain uses TRBV19 and TRBJ1-1, with D maybe TRBD1 (6 bases). Trimming took 7 bases from V and 5 from J, leaving 17 bases between them. CDR3 length: 14 residues. CDR1 LNHDA and CDR2 SQIVND come from the germline V gene (reference sequence).

The CDR3 is CASSDGGNYEQYF. CDR3 nucleotides: TGTGCCAGCAGTGACGGGGGGAACTACGAGCAGTACTTC. The gene calls are TRBV2 and TRBJ2-7, with 7 bases identical to TRBD2. Germline CDR1 is SNHLY and CDR2 is FYNNEI. The CDR3 runs 13 residues. The ends lost 3 bases at V and 3 bases at J; junction bases unmatched: 2.

Here the CDR3 reads CSVESGGLDQEAFF. The CDR3 bases are TGCAGCGTTGAGTCGGGGGGCTTAGATCAAGAAGCTTTCTTT. The J gene is TRBJ1-1, the V gene TRBV29-1, with D tentatively TRBD1 (6 bases). V was shortened by 3 bases and J by 8 bases, with 19 bases between the two germline ends. The CDR3 contains 14 residues. CDR1 SQVTM and CDR2 ANQGSEA come from the germline V gene.

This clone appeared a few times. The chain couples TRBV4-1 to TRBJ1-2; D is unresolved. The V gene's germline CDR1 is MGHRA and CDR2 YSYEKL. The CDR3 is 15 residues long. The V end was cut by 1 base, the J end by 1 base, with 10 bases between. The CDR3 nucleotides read TGCGCCAGCAGCCAAGTGGGCCTTCATAACTATGGCTACACCTTC. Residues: CASSQVGLHNYGYTF.

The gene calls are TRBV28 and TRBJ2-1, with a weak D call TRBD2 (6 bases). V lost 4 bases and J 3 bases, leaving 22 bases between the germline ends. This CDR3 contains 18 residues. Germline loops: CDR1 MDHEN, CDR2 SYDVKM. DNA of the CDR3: TGTGCCAGCAGTTCCCTGGGCCTCCGCCGGGGGAACTACAATGAGCAGTTCTTC. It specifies CASSSLGLRRGNYNEQFF.

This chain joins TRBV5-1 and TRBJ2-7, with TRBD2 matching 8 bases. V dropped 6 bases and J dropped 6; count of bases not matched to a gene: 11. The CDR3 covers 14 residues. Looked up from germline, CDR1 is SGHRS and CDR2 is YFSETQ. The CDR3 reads CASILSPGGGEQYF. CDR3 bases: TGCGCCAGCATTCTATCGCCGGGGGGGGGCGAGCAGTACTTC.